These T cell receptor beta chains were read from a single sample in a study of T cell responses to AZD1222 COVID-19 vaccine. TCRdb's table, derived via immunoSEQ multiplex PCR, lists solely in-frame clones and lacks some. The table records some 160,000 clones, over 85% of them present only once. The sequencing here drew on peripheral blood, taken on day 0 of AZD1222 vaccination. The receptors shown here come from an adult in good health. CDR3s include the opening cysteine and the closing phenylalanine or tryptophan. A D gene is named only where the DNA matches it firmly. The listing skips clone size in some rows; elsewhere it reads once, few, many or a size class.

clone size,D gene,J gene,V gene,CDR3 DNA,CDR3 protein
once,TRBD2,TRBJ2-1,TRBV11-3,TGTGCCAGCAGCGCCGGGACTAATGGTGAGCAGTTCTTC,CASSAGTNGEQFF
NA,NA,TRBJ2-3,TRBV6-2/TRBV6-3,TGTGCCAGCAGTCCCGGAGGAGCCACAGATACGCAGTATTTT,CASSPGGATDTQYF
once,NA,TRBJ1-6,TRBV5-8,TGTGCCAGCAGCTTGGCCGGGCAAGGGAGGAATTCACCCCTCCACTTT,CASSLAGQGRNSPLHF
NA,TRBD1,TRBJ1-6,TRBV7-9,TGTGCCAGCACCTTACCCCGGACAGGGAGTTCACCCCTCCACTTT,CASTLPRTGSSPLHF
few,NA,TRBJ1-2,TRBV19,TGTGCCAGTACCATTCAGGGGTCAGTCTATGGCTACACCTTC,CASTIQGSVYGYTF
NA,NA,TRBJ1-1,TRBV2,TGTGCCAGCAGTGGCAGGGTCGGGAACACTGAAGCTTTCTTT,CASSGRVGNTEAFF
once,NA,TRBJ1-6,TRBV6-5,TGTGCCAGCAGCCCCCGGGAAGTAACTCAACCCCTCCACTTT,CASSPREVTQPLHF
NA,NA,TRBJ2-1,TRBV18,TGTGCCAGCTCACCACCGGGACTCCATGGCAATGAGCAGTTCTTC,CASSPPGLHGNEQFF
NA,NA,TRBJ1-5,TRBV5-8,TGTGCCAGCAGCCCCGGATGGGGTCGTAGCAATCAGCCCCAGCATTTT,CASSPGWGRSNQPQHF
once,NA,TRBJ1-1,TRBV30,TGTGCCTGGGGGGAGGGGAGTGAAGCTTTCTTT,CAWGEGSEAFF
NA,NA,TRBJ2-1,TRBV7-3,TGTGCCAGCGCCCTGGGGCGGAACAATGAGCAGTTCTTC,CASALGRNNEQFF
NA,TRBD2,TRBJ2-5,TRBV27,TGTGCCAGCAGTCCGCGATCCTTAGCGGGGCTGGAGACCCAGTACTTC,CASSPRSLAGLETQYF
NA,TRBD1,TRBJ1-6,TRBV27,TGTGCCAGCAGTTTAAGTGGACAGGGGGCGATCGGTAATTCACCCCTCCACTTT,CASSLSGQGAIGNSPLHF
NA,NA,TRBJ2-4,TRBV18,TGTGCCAGCTCATCTATAGACATTCAGTACTTC,CASSSIDIQYF
NA,NA,TRBJ2-7,TRBV3-1/TRBV3-2,TGTGCCAGCAGCCACCGGGACTTCCCCTACGAGCAGTACTTC,CASSHRDFPYEQYF
NA,NA,TRBJ1-5,TRBV7-9,TGTGCCAGCAGCTTAACACCAAATCAGCCCCAGCATTTT,CASSLTPNQPQHF
once,TRBD1,TRBJ2-7,TRBV5-5,TGTGCCAGCAGCTTTGGGACAGGCGGTTTATACGAGCAGTACTTC,CASSFGTGGLYEQYF
NA,TRBD2,TRBJ2-2,TRBV24-1,TGTGCCACCAGTTCCCGGACTAGCGGGGTGAACACCGGGGAGCTGTTTTTT,CATSSRTSGVNTGELFF
NA,NA,TRBJ1-4,TRBV30,TGTGCCTGGAGTCCTGAGGGGGAAAAACTGTTTTTT,CAWSPEGEKLFF
NA,NA,TRBJ2-7,TRBV11-1,TGTGCCAGCAGCCACCCTTTTGACTCCTACGAGCAGTACTTC,CASSHPFDSYEQYF
NA,NA,TRBJ1-2,TRBV5-1,TGCGCCAGCAGCTTGGTCTCAGGGGAGTATGGCTACACCTTC,CASSLVSGEYGYTF
NA,TRBD1,TRBJ1-2,TRBV7-2,TGTGCCAGCAGCTTAGATACCGGTGGGACAGCTAGATATGGCTACACCTTC,CASSLDTGGTARYGYTF
NA,TRBD2,TRBJ2-1,TRBV7-2,TGTGCCAGCAGCTTAAGACCCCCGGCTAGCGGGGGCTTCAATGAGCAGTTCTTC,CASSLRPPASGGFNEQFF
NA,TRBD2,TRBJ2-1,TRBV6-1,TGTGCCAGCAGTGGGGAGTCACTAGCGGGAGTGGGTAAGCAGTTCTTC,CASSGESLAGVGKQFF
NA,TRBD1,TRBJ1-1,TRBV19,TGTGCCAGTAGTATAAGGACAGGGGGCGCGGTATCGCGAGCTTTCTTT,CASSIRTGGAVSRAFF
NA,TRBD1,TRBJ1-4,TRBV2,TGTGCCAGCTGTCCCGGGACAGGGACAGCTAATGAAAAACTGTTTTTT,CASCPGTGTANEKLFF
NA,NA,TRBJ1-1,TRBV5-8,TGTGCCAGCAGCTTGGCCTTAGGCACGGGGGGAGCTTTCTTT,CASSLALGTGGAFF
NA,NA,TRBJ1-1,TRBV3-1/TRBV3-2,TGTGCCAGCAGCCAAGAGGTAGCTTTCTTT,CASSQEVAFF
NA,NA,TRBJ2-1,TRBV6-6,TGTGCCAGCAGTCTAGAGAGGGGTGGACGGGTTGTGACATTTGAGCAGTTCTTC,CASSLERGGRVVTFEQFF
NA,NA,TRBJ2-3,TRBV5-5,TGTGCCAGCAGCTTGGACCAGGGCAGTTATACGCAGTATTTT,CASSLDQGSYTQYF
NA,NA,TRBJ1-2,TRBV2,TGTGCCAGCAGCGCGGGTAGGGCCAGTGGCTACACCTTC,CASSAGRASGYTF
NA,TRBD1,TRBJ1-4,TRBV27,TGTGCCAGCAGTTTAAAGGCCCTAGGACAGGGGAGGGGAAAACTGTTTTTT,CASSLKALGQGRGKLFF
NA,NA,TRBJ1-2,TRBV30,TGTGCCTGGAGGGGCGAAGGGCGCGGGGGCTACACCTTC,CAWRGEGRGGYTF
NA,NA,TRBJ1-4,TRBV5-5,TGTGCCAGCAGCTTCAGATTACAGGGAGGGGAACTACGAGAAAAACTGTTTTTT,CASSFRLQGGELREKLFF
NA,TRBD1,TRBJ1-2,TRBV6-5,TGTGCCAGCAGTAAGCAGGGGGCGGACTATGGCTACACCTTC,CASSKQGADYGYTF
NA,NA,TRBJ2-3,TRBV5-1,TGCGCCAGCACTGAAGGTTCCACAGATACGCAGTATTTT,CASTEGSTDTQYF
NA,TRBD1,TRBJ2-3,TRBV5-1,TGCGCCAGCAGCTGGGGACAGCAGAGCACAGATACGCAGTATTTT,CASSWGQQSTDTQYF
NA,TRBD1,TRBJ2-7,TRBV7-9,TGTGCCAGCAGCCCTTACAGGGGGCGAAGAAACCACGAGCAGTACTTC,CASSPYRGRRNHEQYF
NA,NA,TRBJ2-1,TRBV9,TGTGCCAGCAGCGTAGTCCCTAAGGGCACCTACAATGAGCAGTTCTTC,CASSVVPKGTYNEQFF
once,TRBD2,TRBJ2-3,TRBV4-1,TGCGCCAGCAGCCAAGATATGGGGGGGGTAAGCACAGATACGCAGTATTTT,CASSQDMGGVSTDTQYF
NA,NA,TRBJ2-7,TRBV25-1,TGTGCCAGCAGAGGACTGGACTCCTACGAGCAGTACTTC,CASRGLDSYEQYF
once,NA,TRBJ1-1,TRBV11-1,TGTGCCAGCAGCTTTTATCGAGACAGGAACACTGAAGCTTTCTTT,CASSFYRDRNTEAFF
NA,NA,TRBJ1-1,TRBV4-1,TGCGCCAGCAGCCAAGATATCTTGAGGGCATGGGACACTGAAGCTTTCTTT,CASSQDILRAWDTEAFF
NA,NA,TRBJ1-2,TRBV12-3/TRBV12-4,TGTGCCAGCAGTTTTGGGCAGAACTATGGCTACACCTTC,CASSFGQNYGYTF
NA,TRBD1,TRBJ2-5,TRBV28,TGTGCCAGCAGAGCAGGGGCGACAGGGGCAGAGACCCAGTACTTC,CASRAGATGAETQYF
NA,TRBD1,TRBJ1-5,TRBV2,TGTGCCAGCAGCGAGGACAGGGATCGCAATCAGCCCCAGCATTTT,CASSEDRDRNQPQHF
NA,NA,TRBJ2-3,TRBV10-1,TGCGCCAGCAGTGAGGACGAGGCGGGGGGACAGGGCATCACAGATACGCAGTATTTT,CASSEDEAGGQGITDTQYF
NA,NA,TRBJ2-1,TRBV9,TGTGCCAGCACCCCGGTTTCGGGCTACAATGAGCAGTTCTTC,CASTPVSGYNEQFF
NA,NA,TRBJ2-1,TRBV4-2,TGTGCCAGCAGCCAAGGTCTAGGACACCCGAATGAGCAGTTCTTC,CASSQGLGHPNEQFF
few,NA,TRBJ2-5,TRBV27,TGTGCCAGCAGCCCATGGGCAGGGGCCGAGACCCAGTACTTC,CASSPWAGAETQYF
NA,NA,TRBJ2-2,TRBV27,TGTGCCAGCAGTTTATCAGGGGGTAACACCGGGGAGCTGTTTTTT,CASSLSGGNTGELFF
NA,NA,TRBJ2-5,TRBV2,TGTGCCAGCAGTGGGGCCAGGCAAGAGACCCAGTACTTC,CASSGARQETQYF
NA,NA,TRBJ2-7,TRBV7-2,TGTGCCAGCAGCGAAAGTAGGTTCTCCTACGAGCAGTACTTC,CASSESRFSYEQYF
NA,NA,TRBJ2-7,TRBV5-1,TGCGCCAGCAGCTTGGGGCCGGTGGCAGGGCCCTACGAGCAGTACTTC,CASSLGPVAGPYEQYF
NA,TRBD2,TRBJ2-1,TRBV5-1,TGCGCCAGCAGCCTGGGACTAGCGGGGAAGTACAATGAGCAGTTCTTC,CASSLGLAGKYNEQFF